What follows are 8 T cell receptor beta chains derived from one specimen sequenced in a study of blood T cell repertoires in COVID-19. Sequenced by immunoSEQ multiplex PCR; TCRdb stores in-frame clones only, minus some. Altogether some 130,000 clones are present, around 89% being singletons, with the ten largest covering over 9%. The sample comprised peripheral blood. Source of these receptors: a man aged 45-60 years with acute or convalescent COVID-19.

A word on this clone: The junction departs from the called germline gene at one end, perhaps through a read error. V gene TRBV7-7 combines with J gene TRBJ2-5; 8 bases line up with TRBD1. The CDR3 sequence is 14 residues long. Germline V gives CDR1 SSHAT, CDR2 FNYEAQ (reference sequence). The CDR3 nucleotides read TGTGCTAGCAGCCTCAACAGGGGGCAAGAGACCCAGTACTTC. Translating it yields CASSLNRGQETQYF.

V usage is TRBV7-9 and J usage is TRBJ2-7, with 10 positions matching TRBD1. The CDR3 consists of 18 residues. Per germline, CDR1 SEHNR and CDR2 FQNEAQ (reference sequence). With V trimmed by 7 bases and J by 0 bases, 15 bases remained unmatched. The CDR3 DNA sequence: TGTGCCAGCACCTTTATAGTGGGGACAGGGGCGGCCTCCTACGAGCAGTACTTC. It is translated as CASTFIVGTGAASYEQYF.

The rearrangement uses TRBV7-2 and TRBJ2-3; TRBD1 aligns across 7 bases. The V gene end was trimmed by 1 base and the J gene end by 2 bases; junction bases not matched to a gene: 9. The length of the CDR3 is 17 residues. Germline V lookup: CDR1 SGHTA, CDR2 FQGNSA. The DNA of the CDR3 is TGTGCCAGCAGCTTAGAAAGGGGGCTCTCCTTCACAGATACGCAGTATTTT. Encoded protein: CASSLERGLSFTDTQYF.

This clone was observed once. The CDR3 sequence is CASSPGAGYGYTF. The DNA for the CDR3 is TGTGCCAGCAGTCCTGGGGCAGGTTATGGCTACACCTTC. The V gene is TRBV27, the J gene TRBJ1-2; perhaps TRBD1 as D (5 bases). CDR1 is MNHEY, CDR2 SMNVEV, per germline (reference sequence). The CDR3 covers 13 residues. V lost 5 bases to trimming and J lost 5 bases, with 12 bases between them.

The chain employs TRBV7-2 and TRBJ1-5; 7 bases are shared with TRBD1. The CDR3 spans 15 residues. The ends lost 8 bases at V and 0 bases at J; junction bases unmatched: 7. Germline-derived CDR1 and CDR2 are SGHTA and FQGNSA. CDR3 in DNA: TGTGCCAGCGCCATACAGGGGAATAGCAATCAGCCCCAGCATTTT. Protein sequence: CASAIQGNSNQPQHF.

The rearrangement uses TRBV28 and TRBJ1-1; 7 bases fit TRBD1. V shed 5 bases and J 6 bases; nucleotides not matched to a gene: 6. The germline CDR1 and CDR2 sequences are MDHEN and SYDVKM. CDR3 length equals 13 residues. In DNA form, the CDR3 reads TGTGCCAGCAGTCAACCAGGGACAGCTGAAGCTTTCTTT. As protein: CASSQPGTAEAFF. Supplemented by reference TRBV28 and TRBJ1-1, the full variable domain reads DVKVTQSSRYLVKRTGEKVFLECVQDMDHENMFWYRQDPGLGLRLIYFSYDVKMKEKGDIPEGYSVSREKKERFSLILESASTNQTSMYLCASSQPGTAEAFFGQGTRLTVV.

V usage is TRBV5-1 and J usage is TRBJ2-5; TRBD1 matches 8 bases. Germline lookup yields CDR1 SGHRS and CDR2 YFSETQ. V shed 6 bases and J 1 base; nucleotides not matched to a gene: 11. This CDR3 region has 16 residues. CDR3 protein: CASNANSGQAQETQYF. The CDR3 coding sequence is TGCGCCAGCAACGCAAACTCGGGACAGGCCCAAGAGACCCAGTACTTC. Variable domain in full (rest from reference TRBV5-1 and TRBJ2-5): KAGVTQTPRYLIKTRGQQVTLSCSPISGHRSVSWYQQTPGQGLQFLFEYFSETQRNKGNFPGRFSGRQFSNSRSEMNVSTLELGDSALYLCASNANSGQAQETQYFGPGTRLLVL.

This chain joins TRBV3-1 (or the pseudogene TRBV3-2) and TRBJ1-5; tentatively, D is TRBD1 (5 bases). Trimming removed 1 base at V and 8 bases at J, with 12 bases between. The V gene's germline CDR1 is LGHDT and CDR2 YNNKEL (reference sequence). The CDR3 spans 14 residues. Here the CDR3 reads CASSQALGPEPQHF. CDR3 nucleotide sequence: TGTGCCAGCAGCCAAGCTCTGGGGCCGGAGCCCCAGCATTTT.